These 9 T cell receptor beta chains share one sample of origin, sequenced in a study of vaccination effects on CD4 cells after COVID-19. Viral peptide pool expansion of antigen-specific CD4+ T cells preceded sequencing in the ViraFEST assay. The culture ran for roughly ten days before CD4+ T cells were isolated. Documented for the person is a PCR-confirmed SARS-CoV-2 infection occurring between March and December 2020. These receptors' antigens are unknown. Data came from immunoSEQ multiplex PCR; TCRdb stores just in-frame clones and leaves some out. The sample lists about 70,000 clones, roughly two thirds occurring once. Sequenced material: CD4+ T cells from PBMCs cultured with HIV peptides, taken before COVID-19 vaccination. Subset meaning: HIV-1 Nef peptide pool negative control/reference culture. These receptors were obtained from a human donor who had a prior SARS-CoV-2 infection.

CDR3 in DNA: TGTGCCAGCAGCCGGACTAGCGGGGGCACCGGGGAGCTGTTTTTT. Residues: CASSRTSGGTGELFF. This sequence joins TRBV5-4 and TRBJ2-2; 13 positions agree with TRBD2. J gave up 4 bases and V 4 bases, and 1 base lay outside the gene matches. The CDR3 has 15 amino acids. Germline V gene lookup returns CDR1 SGHNT and CDR2 YYREEE (reference sequence).

A single count supports this clone. V and J are TRBV5-1 and TRBJ2-4, with a weak D call TRBD2 (6 bases). Per germline, CDR1 SGHRS and CDR2 YFSETQ. V was clipped by 0 bases and J by 0 bases, with 10 bases between them. The CDR3 contains 16 residues. The CDR3 DNA sequence: TGCGCCAGCAGCTTGGGACTAGGTTTAGCCAAAAACATTCAGTACTTC. It codes for CASSLGLGLAKNIQYF.

This clone was counted between two and nine times. The genes are TRBV3-1 (or the pseudogene TRBV3-2) and TRBJ2-7; no definite D call. The length of the CDR3 is 12 residues. Germline loops: CDR1 LGHDT, CDR2 YNNKEL (reference sequence). V lost 4 bases and J lost 7, with 11 bases in between. The CDR3 spells CASSPRVGEQYF. The CDR3 region has the DNA TGTGCCAGCAGCCCAAGGGTTGGGGAGCAGTACTTC.

CDR3 DNA sequence: TGTGCCAGCAGTTACCTTTTAAGAGGGGGCAATGAGCAGTTCTTC. The encoded protein is CASSYLLRGGNEQFF. This sequence joins TRBV6-5 and TRBJ2-1; D might be TRBD1 (6 bases). Germline assignment: CDR1 MNHEY and CDR2 SVGAGI. CDR3 size: 15 residues. Trimming pared 2 bases from V and 6 bases from J, leaving 14 bases between.

The CDR3 DNA follows: TGTGCCAGCAGCCCCAGGGTGGTCGGGTGGGTGGAGCAGTACTTC. Encoded protein: CASSPRVVGWVEQYF. V usage is TRBV7-2 and J usage is TRBJ2-7; D might be TRBD1 (5 bases). V was cut by 5 bases and J by 7 bases, with 21 bases left in between. This CDR3 is built from 15 residues. Germline loops: CDR1 SGHTA, CDR2 FQGNSA.

The CDR3 protein is CASSPESRANYGYTF. CDR3 bases: TGTGCCAGCTCCCCTGAGAGCAGAGCTAACTATGGCTACACCTTC. The V and J genes are TRBV18 and TRBJ1-2; D not resolved. This CDR3 region has 15 residues. CDR1 KGHSH and CDR2 LQKENI come from the germline V gene. The V gene lost 6 bases and the J gene lost 0 bases, with 14 bases spanning the gap.

The J gene is TRBJ2-3, the V gene TRBV12-5, with 15 bases matching TRBD2. The CDR3 is made up of 17 amino acids. The ends lost 3 bases at V and 4 bases at J; junction bases unmatched: 5. Per germline, CDR1 LGHNT and CDR2 FRNRAP. The CDR3 DNA reads as TGTGCTAGTGGTTTAACCGGACTAGCGGGAGGGGCAGATACGCAGTATTTT. It translates to CASGLTGLAGGADTQYF. The whole variable domain, remainder taken from reference TRBV12-5 and TRBJ2-3, is DARVTQTPRHKVTEMGQEVTMRCQPILGHNTVFWYRQTMMQGLELLAYFRNRAPLDDSGMPKDRFSAEMPDATLATLKIQPSEPRDSAVYFCASGLTGLAGGADTQYFGPGTRLTVL.

This sequence joins TRBV7-9 and TRBJ2-3; D might be TRBD1 (6 bases). Germline values: CDR1 SEHNR, CDR2 FQNEAQ (reference sequence). V was cut by 3 bases and J by 2 bases, with 9 bases left in between. The CDR3 runs 14 residues. Here the CDR3 reads CASSFTGLTDTQYF. CDR3 bases: TGTGCCAGCAGCTTCACAGGGCTCACAGATACGCAGTATTTT.

This clone was picked up one time. The chain joins TRBV30 to TRBJ1-4, with no clear D. Germline V gene data show CDR1 as GTSNPN and CDR2 as SVGIG (reference sequence). V was clipped by 2 bases and J by 10 bases, with 11 bases between them. The CDR3 is 12 residues long. The CDR3 sequence: CAWSRGPGKLFF. CDR3 DNA: TGTGCCTGGAGTCGGGGTCCGGGAAAACTGTTTTTT.